Listed below are T cell receptor beta chains from one sample, sequenced in a study of STAT5B mutations in CD4+ large granular lymphocyte leukemia. Profiled with immunoSEQ multiplex PCR; TCRdb holds only in-frame clones, not every one. There are more than 30,000 clones in the sample; roughly 89% occur only once, and roughly 0.43% lies in the top ten. Sequencing was done on a sample of CD4+ T cells from blood buffy coats. These receptors all come from a human donor in good health. CDR3s include the opening cysteine and the closing phenylalanine or tryptophan. Each record gives: clone size, CDR3 length, V gene, D gene, J gene, CDR3 protein, CDR3 DNA. D genes are given only for firm matches. Some rows have no size entry. The others give once, few or many, or a class for an expanded clone.

size: -
length: 15
V: TRBV5-1
D: TRBD1
J: TRBJ2-7
CDR3: CASSLARTGNDEQYF
DNA: TGCGCCAGCAGCTTGGCACGGACAGGGAACGACGAGCAGTACTTC

size: once
length: 15
V: TRBV6-1
D: TRBD2
J: TRBJ2-1
CDR3: CASSAAGVAYNEQFF
DNA: TGTGCCAGCAGTGCAGCGGGAGTCGCCTACAATGAGCAGTTCTTC

size: -
length: 13
V: TRBV25-1
D: -
J: TRBJ1-2
CDR3: CASSAGPWGGYTF
DNA: TGTGCCAGCAGTGCGGGACCGTGGGGTGGCTACACCTTC

size: -
length: 15
V: TRBV14
D: TRBD2
J: TRBJ2-3
CDR3: CASSLSGRATDTQYF
DNA: TGTGCCAGCAGCCTTAGCGGGAGGGCCACAGATACGCAGTATTTT

size: -
length: 18
V: TRBV7-2
D: TRBD2
J: TRBJ2-7
CDR3: CASSLATSGRTVVYEQYF
DNA: TGTGCCAGCAGCTTAGCGACTAGCGGGAGGACCGTAGTTTACGAGCAGTACTTC

size: -
length: 16
V: TRBV19
D: TRBD2
J: TRBJ2-7
CDR3: CASSQTGLAGDYEQYF
DNA: TGTGCCAGTAGCCAGACGGGACTAGCGGGAGACTACGAGCAGTACTTC

size: few
length: 16
V: TRBV4-2
D: -
J: TRBJ1-5
CDR3: CASSQESTASNQPQHF
DNA: TGTGCCAGCAGCCAAGAATCGACAGCTAGCAATCAGCCCCAGCATTTT

size: -
length: 15
V: TRBV6-1
D: -
J: TRBJ1-5
CDR3: CASSGLQGGPQPQHF
DNA: TGTGCCAGCAGTGGGTTACAGGGAGGGCCTCAGCCCCAGCATTTT

size: -
length: 13
V: TRBV5-6
D: TRBD1
J: TRBJ2-3
CDR3: CASSLQGADTQYF
DNA: TGTGCCAGCAGCTTGCAGGGGGCAGATACGCAGTATTTT

size: -
length: 14
V: TRBV5-6
D: -
J: TRBJ1-4
CDR3: CASSLTPTGEKLFF
DNA: TGTGCCAGCAGCTTGACCCCAACTGGGGAAAAACTGTTTTTT

size: -
length: 18
V: TRBV7-9
D: TRBD1
J: TRBJ2-1
CDR3: CASSLDFGYRQGNNEQFF
DNA: TGTGCCAGCAGCTTAGACTTCGGTTATAGACAGGGGAACAATGAGCAGTTCTTC